Following are 17 T cell receptor beta chains from one sample sequenced in a study of T-cell memory formation after mild COVID-19 (dated by TCRdb to the early 2020s). Libraries were made using 5' RACE. TCRdb names Illumina NovaSeq 6000 as the instrument used. TCRdb handled the public reads itself, with Q25 trimming in fastp and clone calling in MiXCR, and kept productive beta chains. Rows with a matching CDR3 protein are joined into one entry that keeps the most common DNA and genes. This sample is represented by almost 350,000 distinct CDR3 sequences; around 20% of them were singletons. Together, the top ten hold roughly a fifth of the sample. The material sequenced was PBMCs or a T cell subset sorted from them (not recorded which). These receptors all come from a man aged 18-30 years who had mild COVID-19 (a few samples of this study predate the infection). The sample titles of this study are shuffled in the database, so cell type and time point are left out; the donor was told from shared clones.

This clonotype appeared a single time. The gene calls are TRBV25-1 and TRBJ1-4, with 11 bases identical to TRBD1. V gave up 6 bases and J gave up 13 bases; unmatched junction bases: 10. The CDR3 sequence is 14 residues long. Looked up from germline, CDR1 is MGHDK and CDR2 is SYGVNS. Here the CDR3 reads CASRGPDRGLGLFF. In DNA, the CDR3 is TGTGCCAGCAGGGGCCCGGACAGGGGGCTCGGACTGTTTTTT.

This clonotype occurred a few times. V is TRBV4-1 and J is TRBJ1-6; D remains unclear. The CDR3 sequence is 16 residues long. Trimming stripped 6 bases from V and 0 bases from J, with 12 bases between. Germline V CDR1 and CDR2: MGHRA, YSYEKL. The CDR3 region has the DNA TGCGCCAGCAGTCTGGGGAGGTTCTCCTATAATTCACCCCTCCACTTT. This gives the protein CASSLGRFSYNSPLHF.

The chain employs TRBV27 and TRBJ2-7, with D tentatively TRBD2 (6 bases). V dropped 1 base and J dropped 2 bases, with 12 bases sitting between them. The CDR3 runs to 15 residues. The germline V gene has CDR1 MNHEY and CDR2 SMNVEV (reference sequence). In DNA, the CDR3 is TGTGCCAGCAGTTTATATGGGACTGTGACCTACGAGCAGTACTTC. Protein product: CASSLYGTVTYEQYF.

This chain uses TRBV12-3 or TRBV12-4 with TRBJ1-5, with TRBD1 matching 9 bases. The CDR3 totals 14 residues. J lost 6 bases, V lost 6 bases, and 6 bases had no gene match. CDR3 sequence reads: CASRSGQGIQPQHF. The CDR3 DNA sequence: TGTGCCAGCAGGTCGGGACAGGGTATTCAGCCCCAGCATTTT.

This clonotype came up a few times. The V and J genes are TRBV20-1 and TRBJ2-7, with 9 nucleotides matching TRBD2. The V gene end was trimmed by 1 base and the J gene end by 4 bases; junction bases not matched to a gene: 5. Germline values: CDR1 DFQATT, CDR2 SNEGSKA (reference sequence). There are 14 residues in the CDR3. The CDR3 sequence is CSARGTSVNYEQYF. CDR3 DNA sequence: TGCAGTGCTAGAGGGACTAGCGTAAATTACGAGCAGTACTTC.

This clonotype was counted a few times. The chain links TRBV12-3 or TRBV12-4 to TRBJ2-1; 7 bases map to TRBD1. The CDR3 is made up of 14 amino acids. V shed 7 bases, J shed 7 bases, and the junction held 10 bases outside the gene matches. CDR3 nucleotide sequence: TGTGCCAGCACCCTAAGACAGGGTGGGAATGAGCAGTTCTTC. This gives the protein CASTLRQGGNEQFF.

The chain recombines TRBV28 with TRBJ1-5; D might be TRBD1 (5 bases). The germline CDR1 and CDR2 sequences are MDHEN and SYDVKM. This CDR3 is 14 amino acids long. Trimming left V 5 bases short and J 7 bases short, with 15 bases between. CDR3 sequence reads: CASSLSLGQQPQHF. The CDR3 coding sequence is TGTGCCAGCAGTCTCTCCCTGGGGCAGCAGCCCCAGCATTTT. The full variable domain, in which reference TRBV28 and TRBJ1-5 provide the parts outside the CDR3, is DVKVTQSSRYLVKRTGEKVFLECVQDMDHENMFWYRQDPGLGLRLIYFSYDVKMKEKGDIPEGYSVSREKKERFSLILESASTNQTSMYLCASSLSLGQQPQHFGDGTRLSIL.

This clonotype was found a few times. The V call is TRBV7-3, the J call TRBJ2-3; D not certain. Germline lookup yields CDR1 SGHTA and CDR2 FQGTGA. V lost 1 base and J 2 bases, leaving 7 bases between the germline ends. The CDR3 totals 14 residues. The CDR3 here is CASSLMQTTDTQYF. Here the CDR3 DNA reads TGTGCCAGCAGCTTAATGCAGACCACAGATACGCAGTATTTT.

The sample holds a few counts of this clonotype. This chain links TRBV7-8 with TRBJ1-1, with TRBD1 as a possible D gene (5 bases). CDR3 length: 14 amino acids. V dropped 5 bases and J dropped 5 bases, with 15 bases sitting between them. CDR1 is SGHVS and CDR2 is FQNEAQ in the germline V gene. The CDR3 coding sequence is TGTGCCAGCAGCGGGGGAGGGGATCGGACTGAAGCTTTCTTT. Protein sequence: CASSGGGDRTEAFF.

This clonotype was found a few times. The CDR3 DNA follows: TGCAGCGTTGGGGGAATGTTGGCGGGGTATGGCTACACCTTC. Protein sequence: CSVGGMLAGYGYTF. This chain connects TRBV29-1 to TRBJ1-2; D is uncertain. The CDR3 has 14 residues. Trimming stripped 4 bases from V and 5 bases from J, with 17 bases between. In germline, CDR1 is SQVTM, CDR2 ANQGSEA.

With regard to this clonotype: An end of the junction does not agree with germline; a read error may underlie this. CDR3 coding DNA: TGTGCCAGCAGAGTCTTTGCGGGAAGCACCATATATTTT. Translated, it gives CASRVFAGSTIYF. The chain is built from TRBV28 and TRBJ1-3; D remains ambiguous. The CDR3 is made up of 13 amino acids. CDR1 is MDHEN and CDR2 is SYDVKM in the germline V gene.

The rearrangement links TRBV7-9 to TRBJ1-4; no clear D. Germline values: CDR1 SEHNR, CDR2 FQNEAQ (reference sequence). V was pared by 4 bases and J by 2 bases, with 14 bases between. CDR3 length equals 16 residues. CDR3 protein: CASSSEDGYTNEKLFF. The CDR3 bases are TGTGCCAGCAGCTCCGAGGACGGATATACTAATGAAAAACTGTTTTTT.

The V call is TRBV20-1, the J call TRBJ2-5, with D possibly being TRBD2 (5 bases). CDR1 is DFQATT, CDR2 SNEGSKA, per germline (reference sequence). The length of the CDR3 is 12 residues. Deletions cut 2 bases from V and 4 bases from J, with 8 bases between. DNA of the CDR3: TGCAGTGCTAGACCCGGGATAGAGACCCAGTACTTC. Translated, it gives CSARPGIETQYF.

This clonotype has a single count. The chain joins TRBV7-3 to TRBJ2-2, with no clear D. Looked up from germline, CDR1 is SGHTA and CDR2 is FQGTGA. CDR3 size: 17 residues. V was cut by 1 base and J by 6 bases, with 18 bases left in between. This chain's CDR3 is CASSLNPVAIVAGELFF. The CDR3 bases are TGTGCCAGCAGCTTAAACCCCGTGGCAATCGTGGCCGGGGAGCTGTTTTTT.

The sample holds a few counts of this clonotype. The chain links TRBV12-3 or TRBV12-4 to TRBJ1-5, with D possibly being TRBD1 (6 bases). CDR3 length: 14 residues. Trimming stripped 6 bases from V and 6 bases from J, with 15 bases between. Written as DNA, the CDR3 is TGTGCCAGCAGCCCACAGGGTATAGGTCAGCCCCAGCATTTT. It encodes CASSPQGIGQPQHF.

The rearrangement joins TRBV13 to TRBJ2-1, with TRBD2 matching 10 bases. Germline V gene data show CDR1 as PRHDT and CDR2 as FYEKMQ (reference sequence). Unmatched junction bases numbered 4, after V lost 6 bases and J lost 2 bases. The CDR3 is 15 amino acids. The CDR3 sequence is CASSLAGVPYNEQFF. For the CDR3, the DNA is TGTGCCAGCAGTCTAGCGGGGGTCCCCTACAATGAGCAGTTCTTC.

The sample holds a few counts of this clonotype. The chain links TRBV28 to TRBJ1-2; D remains ambiguous. Trimming cost V 6 bases and J 5 bases, with 10 bases left between them. There are 12 residues in the CDR3. Germline V gene data show CDR1 as MDHEN and CDR2 as SYDVKM. The CDR3 reads CASSTERYGYTF. In DNA, the CDR3 is TGTGCCAGCAGCACGGAGCGATATGGCTACACCTTC.